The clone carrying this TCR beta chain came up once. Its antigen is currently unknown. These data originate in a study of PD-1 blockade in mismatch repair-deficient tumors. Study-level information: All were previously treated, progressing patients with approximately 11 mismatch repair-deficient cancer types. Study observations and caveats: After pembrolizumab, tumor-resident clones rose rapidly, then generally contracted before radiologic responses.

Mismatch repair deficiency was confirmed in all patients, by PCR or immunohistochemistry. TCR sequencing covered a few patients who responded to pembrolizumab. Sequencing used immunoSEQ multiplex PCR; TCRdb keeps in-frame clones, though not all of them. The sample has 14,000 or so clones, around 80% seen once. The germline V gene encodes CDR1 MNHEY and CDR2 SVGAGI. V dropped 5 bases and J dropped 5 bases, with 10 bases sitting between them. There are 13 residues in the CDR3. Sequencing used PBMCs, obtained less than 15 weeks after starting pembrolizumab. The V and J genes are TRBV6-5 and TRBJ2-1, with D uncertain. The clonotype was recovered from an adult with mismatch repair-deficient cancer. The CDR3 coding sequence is TGTGCCAGCAGTCGGCTGCGGAACAATGAGCAGTTCTTC. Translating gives CASSRLRNNEQFF.